What follows are 21 T cell receptor beta chains derived from one specimen sequenced in a study of blood T cell repertoires in COVID-19. Data came from immunoSEQ multiplex PCR; TCRdb stores just in-frame clones and leaves some out. The sample records some 180,000 clones, more than 75% being singletons. Sequencing was carried out using peripheral blood. These receptors originate from a woman in her forties or fifties with active or convalescent COVID-19.

The count of this clone is one. The V call is TRBV18, the J call TRBJ1-1; 8 nucleotides match TRBD1. Trimming took 2 bases from V and 0 from J; bases not matched to a gene: 14. Germline V gene data show CDR1 as KGHSH and CDR2 as LQKENI. The CDR3 extends over 19 amino acids. CDR3 coding DNA: TGTGCCAGCTCACCAGACGAAAGGAGGACAGGGCGGATGAACACTGAAGCTTTCTTT. Encoded protein: CASSPDERRTGRMNTEAFF.

V usage is TRBV2 and J usage is TRBJ2-3; weak D call: TRBD2 (6 bases). Germline CDR1 SNHLY, CDR2 FYNNEI. This CDR3 has 15 amino acids. Trimming removed 3 bases at V and 2 bases at J, with 12 bases between. CDR3 sequence reads: CASSEVAAYTDTQYF. CDR3 DNA: TGTGCCAGCAGTGAGGTAGCGGCATACACAGATACGCAGTATTTT.

The genes are TRBV25-1 and TRBJ1-1, with 7 bases identical to TRBD1. Unmatched junction bases numbered 19, after V lost 4 bases and J lost 11 bases. The CDR3 covers 16 residues. The V gene's germline CDR1 is MGHDK and CDR2 SYGVNS. The CDR3 nucleotides are TGTGCCAGCAGTGCACACCCTGACAGGGAACGAGTTGAGGCTTTCTTT. Its translation is CASSAHPDRERVEAFF.

This chain uses TRBV4-1 with TRBJ2-2, with D possibly TRBD1 on 8 matching bases. The CDR3 sequence is 15 residues long. Looked up from germline, CDR1 is MGHRA and CDR2 is YSYEKL. The V gene lost 0 bases and the J gene lost 6 bases, with 11 bases spanning the gap. This chain's CDR3 is CASSQEQGGAGELFF. The CDR3 DNA follows: TGCGCCAGCAGCCAAGAACAGGGGGGGGCCGGGGAGCTGTTTTTT.

This clone was observed a handful of times. This chain connects TRBV27 to TRBJ2-1, with TRBD2 identical over 12 bases. The ends lost 6 bases at V and 9 bases at J; junction bases unmatched: 15. The CDR3 has 17 amino acids. Germline V gene lookup returns CDR1 MNHEY and CDR2 SMNVEV (reference sequence). The DNA for the CDR3 is TGTGCCAGCAGCCGTTGGGAGGGGCTAGCGGGAGGGACTGAGCAGTTCTTC. It yields the protein CASSRWEGLAGGTEQFF.

The chain links TRBV30 to TRBJ1-1; TRBD1 aligns across 8 bases. Germline V gives CDR1 GTSNPN, CDR2 SVGIG (reference sequence). This CDR3 comprises 14 residues. The V gene end was trimmed by 3 bases and the J gene end by 3 bases; junction bases not matched to a gene: 6. The CDR3 DNA is TGTGCCTGGAGGGACAGGGAGCGGGACACTGAAGCTTTCTTT. This codes for CAWRDRERDTEAFF.

This clone has only a few counts. Here the CDR3 DNA reads TGTGCCTGGGCGGGGACAGAGGGGTACTTCTCTGGAAACACCATATATTTT. Its protein is CAWAGTEGYFSGNTIYF. The V gene is TRBV30, the J gene TRBJ1-3; the match to TRBD1 covers 7 bases. CDR1 GTSNPN and CDR2 SVGIG come from the germline V gene (reference sequence). The CDR3 covers 17 residues. With V trimmed by 5 bases and J by 0 bases, 13 bases remained unmatched.

In this sample, this clone turned up many times. The chain carries TRBV9 and TRBJ2-1; 7 bases line up with TRBD2. V shed 4 bases, J shed 5 bases, and the junction held 9 bases outside the gene matches. CDR3 length: 15 amino acids. CDR1 and CDR2 (germline): SGDLS, YYNGEE. The CDR3, as DNA: TGTGCCAGCAGCCCCCGAAGCGGGGCGAACAATGAGCAGTTCTTC. Residues: CASSPRSGANNEQFF.

This clone was seen a few times. J is TRBJ2-5 and V is TRBV4-3; 12 bases map to TRBD2. V gave up 3 bases and J gave up 1 base; unmatched junction bases: 12. The CDR3 extends over 19 amino acids. Germline CDR1 and CDR2: LGHNA and YSLEER. CDR3 sequence reads: CASSHFLGGLAGPQETQYF. In nucleotides, the CDR3 is TGCGCCAGCAGCCATTTTCTGGGAGGACTAGCGGGACCCCAAGAGACCCAGTACTTC.

This clone has just a few counts. The V and J genes are TRBV5-1 and TRBJ2-4; 10 bases align to TRBD2. Germline values: CDR1 SGHRS, CDR2 YFSETQ. The CDR3 covers 16 residues. With 0 bases clipped from V and 6 bases from J, the junction kept 6 bases outside the gene matches. Here the CDR3 reads CASSLEKLAGANIQYF. As DNA, the CDR3 is TGCGCCAGCAGCTTGGAAAAGCTAGCGGGGGCAAACATTCAGTACTTC.

The chain joins TRBV28 to TRBJ2-5; tentative D call: TRBD2 (6 bases). Germline V gene lookup returns CDR1 MDHEN and CDR2 SYDVKM. The CDR3 covers 13 residues. V lost 6 bases and J lost 4, with 12 bases in between. The CDR3 loop reads CASSFGGRETQYF. CDR3 sequence (DNA): TGTGCCAGCAGCTTCGGGGGTAGAGAGACCCAGTACTTC.

V and J are TRBV6-2 or TRBV6-3 and TRBJ2-3; D is unresolved. V lost 2 bases and J lost 0, with 9 bases in between. The CDR3 runs to 15 residues. CDR1 and CDR2 (germline): MNHEY, SVGEGT. The CDR3 loop reads CASSYAATSTDTQYF. The DNA for the CDR3 is TGTGCCAGCAGTTACGCGGCTACTAGCACAGATACGCAGTATTTT.

The count of this clone is one. This chain links TRBV7-2 with TRBJ2-1; the D gene is possibly TRBD2 (5 bases). V shed 0 bases and J shed 8 bases, with 11 bases lying between them. The CDR3 spans 14 residues. Germline CDR1 and CDR2: SGHTA and FQGNSA. CDR3 region: CASSLAILVDEQFF. Written as DNA, the CDR3 is TGTGCCAGCAGCTTAGCGATACTAGTCGATGAGCAGTTCTTC.

This clone was detected only a few times. This rearrangement joins TRBV29-1 to TRBJ2-7; D unclear. The germline gives CDR1 SQVTM, CDR2 ANQGSEA. Trimming took 8 bases from V and 6 from J, leaving 14 bases between them. The CDR3 consists of 11 residues. In DNA form, the CDR3 reads TGCAGCTCACGATTTGAGGCCGAGCAGTACTTC. As protein: CSSRFEAEQYF.

The chain has TRBV7-2 and TRBJ2-3; 11 positions agree with TRBD1. The CDR3 sequence is 17 residues long. Per germline, CDR1 SGHTA and CDR2 FQGNSA. Trimming took 5 bases from V and 5 from J; bases not matched to a gene: 12. This CDR3 is CASSPRTGGGGRDTQYF. The CDR3 bases are TGTGCCAGCAGCCCCAGGACAGGGGGCGGAGGGAGAGATACGCAGTATTTT. The full variable domain, completed using reference TRBV7-2 and TRBJ2-3, is GAGVSQSPSNKVTEKGKDVELRCDPISGHTALYWYRQSLGQGLEFLIYFQGNSAPDKSGLPSDRFSAERTGGSVSTLTIQRTQQEDSAVYLCASSPRTGGGGRDTQYFGPGTRLTVL.

The chain has TRBV6-8 and TRBJ1-2, with no clear D. Germline CDR1 is MNHGY and CDR2 is SAAAGT. With 4 bases removed from V and 6 bases from J, the gap between germline ends came to 3 bases. The CDR3 has 10 amino acids. In DNA form, the CDR3 reads TGTGCCAGCAGTTCCGATGGCTACACCTTC. Translated, it gives CASSSDGYTF.

The genes are TRBV18 and TRBJ1-2; D remains ambiguous. The CDR3 sequence is 15 residues long. The V gene lost 2 bases and the J gene lost 6 bases, with 16 bases spanning the gap. Germline CDR1 is KGHSH and CDR2 is LQKENI. CDR3: CASSPSAQLANGYTF. Written as DNA, the CDR3 is TGTGCCAGCTCACCATCTGCCCAGTTGGCCAATGGCTACACCTTC.

The chain uses TRBV27 and TRBJ2-1, with D perhaps TRBD1 (5 bases). Germline V gives CDR1 MNHEY, CDR2 SMNVEV (reference sequence). Trimming took off 5 bases at V and 6 bases at J, with 17 bases between the two ends. CDR3 length: 15 amino acids. DNA of the CDR3: TGTGCCAGCAGTCCGACTCTGGTTAGGGGCAATGAGCAGTTCTTC. Its translation is CASSPTLVRGNEQFF.

The chain couples TRBV4-2 to TRBJ1-1; D perhaps matches TRBD1 (5 bases). The CDR3 has 17 residues. CDR1 is LGHNA, CDR2 YNFKEQ, per germline. V was clipped by 0 bases and J by 4 bases, with 18 bases between them. The CDR3 DNA reads TGTGCCAGCAGCCAAGATAAGGGGCCGGGTTTGAGCACTGAAGCTTTCTTT. The encoded protein is CASSQDKGPGLSTEAFF.

The rearrangement uses TRBV6-2 or TRBV6-3 and TRBJ1-1, with 7 bases lining up with TRBD1. With 2 bases clipped from V and 1 base from J, the junction kept 4 bases outside the gene matches. The CDR3 has 15 residues. The germline V gene encodes CDR1 MNHEY and CDR2 SVGEGT. CDR3 sequence: CASSYRGRPNTEAFF. For the CDR3, the DNA is TGTGCCAGCAGTTACAGGGGGCGGCCGAACACTGAAGCTTTCTTT.

This sequence joins TRBV6-5 and TRBJ2-2; D ambiguous. CDR1 and CDR2 from the germline V gene are MNHEY and SVGAGI. V was pared by 6 bases and J by 4 bases, with 9 bases between. The CDR3 sequence is 13 residues long. CDR3 residues: CASRTFLTGELFF. The CDR3 DNA sequence: TGTGCCAGCAGAACTTTTCTCACCGGGGAGCTGTTTTTT.